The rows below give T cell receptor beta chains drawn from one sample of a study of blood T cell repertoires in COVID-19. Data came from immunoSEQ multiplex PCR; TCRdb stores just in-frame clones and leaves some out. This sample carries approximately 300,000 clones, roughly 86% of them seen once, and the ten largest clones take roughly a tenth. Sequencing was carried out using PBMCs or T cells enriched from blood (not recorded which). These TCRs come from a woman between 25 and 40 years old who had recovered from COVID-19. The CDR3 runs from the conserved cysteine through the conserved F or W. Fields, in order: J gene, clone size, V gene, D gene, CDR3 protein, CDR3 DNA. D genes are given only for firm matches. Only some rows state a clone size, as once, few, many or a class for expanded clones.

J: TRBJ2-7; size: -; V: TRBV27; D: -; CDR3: CASSSLIVGTNSYEQYF; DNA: TGTGCCAGCAGTTCCTTGATCGTCGGGACAAACTCCTACGAGCAGTACTTC
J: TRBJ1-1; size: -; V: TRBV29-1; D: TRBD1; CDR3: CSAGQDSNTEAFF; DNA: TGCAGCGCCGGACAGGATTCGAACACTGAAGCTTTCTTT
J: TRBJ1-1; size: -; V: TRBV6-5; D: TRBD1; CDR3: CASSPYRGLGTEAFF; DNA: TGTGCCAGCAGTCCCTACAGGGGATTGGGCACTGAAGCTTTCTTT
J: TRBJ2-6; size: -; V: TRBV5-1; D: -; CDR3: CASSLPGISSGANVLTF; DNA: TGCGCCAGCAGCTTACCAGGGATATCCTCTGGGGCCAACGTCCTGACTTTC
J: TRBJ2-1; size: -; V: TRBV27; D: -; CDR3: CASSSGASGIYNEQFF; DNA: TGTGCCAGCAGTTCGGGGGCTAGCGGAATCTACAATGAGCAGTTCTTC
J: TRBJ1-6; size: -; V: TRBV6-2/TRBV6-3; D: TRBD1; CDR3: CASSSTGANNSPLHF; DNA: TGTGCCAGCAGTTCAACAGGGGCGAATAATTCACCCCTCCACTTT
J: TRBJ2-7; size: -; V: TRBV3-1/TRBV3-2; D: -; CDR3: CASSQGPSYEQYF; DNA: TGTGCCAGCAGCCAAGGGCCATCCTACGAGCAGTACTTC
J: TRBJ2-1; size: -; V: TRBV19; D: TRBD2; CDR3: CASDVAGSLGSNEQFF; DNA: TGTGCCAGTGACGTAGCGGGATCTTTAGGTAGCAATGAGCAGTTCTTC
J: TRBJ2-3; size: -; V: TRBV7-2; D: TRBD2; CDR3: CASSLQTSELTDTQYF; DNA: TGTGCCAGCAGCCTCCAGACTAGCGAGTTGACAGATACGCAGTATTTT
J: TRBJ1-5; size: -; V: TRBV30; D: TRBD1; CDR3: CAWSQTGNQPQHF; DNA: TGTGCCTGGAGCCAGACAGGGAATCAGCCCCAGCATTTT
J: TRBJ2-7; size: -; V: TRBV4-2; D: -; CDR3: CASSQAGREDEQYF; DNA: TGTGCCAGCAGCCAAGCGGGCAGGGAAGACGAGCAGTACTTC
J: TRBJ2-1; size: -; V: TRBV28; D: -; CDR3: CASRGVGIRASYNEQFF; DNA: TGTGCCAGCAGAGGGGTAGGGATCAGAGCTAGCTACAATGAGCAGTTCTTC
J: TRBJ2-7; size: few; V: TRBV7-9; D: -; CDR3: CASSLYNEQYF; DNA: TGTGCCAGCAGCTTATATAACGAGCAGTACTTC
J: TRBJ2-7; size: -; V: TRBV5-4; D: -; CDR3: CASRETGSSYEQYF; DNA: TGTGCCAGCAGAGAAACAGGTAGCTCCTACGAGCAGTACTTC
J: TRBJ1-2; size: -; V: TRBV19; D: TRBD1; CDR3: CASSLNGQGPSYGYTF; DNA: TGTGCCAGTAGCCTCAATGGACAGGGGCCTAGCTATGGCTACACCTTC
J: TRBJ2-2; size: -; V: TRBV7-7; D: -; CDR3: CASSFGPNTGELFF; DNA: TGTGCTAGCAGCTTTGGGCCAAACACCGGGGAGCTGTTTTTT
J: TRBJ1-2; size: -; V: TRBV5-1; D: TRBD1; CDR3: CASSLWGDRANYGYTF; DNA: TGCGCCAGCAGCTTGTGGGGGGACAGGGCAAACTATGGCTACACCTTC
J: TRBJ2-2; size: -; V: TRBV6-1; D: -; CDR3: CASSRTRGIGELFF; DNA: TGTGCCAGCAGTAGGACTCGCGGGATCGGGGAGCTGTTTTTT
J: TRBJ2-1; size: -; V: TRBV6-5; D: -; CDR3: CASSRRTDSYNEQFF; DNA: TGTGCCAGCAGCCGAAGGACAGACTCCTACAATGAGCAGTTCTTC
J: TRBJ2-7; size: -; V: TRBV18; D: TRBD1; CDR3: CASSPPNVGTGVEQYF; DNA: TGTGCCAGCTCACCACCTAACGTGGGGACAGGGGTCGAGCAGTACTTC
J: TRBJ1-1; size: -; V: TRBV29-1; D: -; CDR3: CSVGNREEAFF; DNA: TGCAGCGTTGGGAACAGGGAAGAAGCTTTCTTT
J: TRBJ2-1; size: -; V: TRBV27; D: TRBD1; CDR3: CASSPSAGTGTHEQFF; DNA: TGTGCCAGCAGTCCCTCCGCCGGGACAGGGACCCATGAGCAGTTCTTC
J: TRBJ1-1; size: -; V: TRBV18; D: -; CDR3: CASSQTQGVEAFF; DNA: TGTGCCAGCTCACAAACGCAGGGTGTAGAAGCTTTCTTT
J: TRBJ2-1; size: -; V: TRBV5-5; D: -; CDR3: CASSPWRALNEQFF; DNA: TGTGCCAGCAGCCCCTGGAGGGCCCTCAATGAGCAGTTCTTC
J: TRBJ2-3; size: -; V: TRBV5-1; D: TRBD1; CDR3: CASSMSTGGDTQYF; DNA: TGCGCCAGCAGCATGTCGACAGGGGGTGATACGCAGTATTTT
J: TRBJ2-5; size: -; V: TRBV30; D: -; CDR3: CAWSRLEETQYF; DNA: TGTGCCTGGAGTCGGTTAGAAGAGACCCAGTACTTC
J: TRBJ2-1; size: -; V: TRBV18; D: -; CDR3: CASSPSVGPGGPNEQFF; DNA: TGTGCCAGCTCCCCCTCTGTAGGGCCGGGGGGCCCCAATGAGCAGTTCTTC
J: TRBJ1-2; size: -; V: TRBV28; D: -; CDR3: CASSYGGALYGYTF; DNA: TGTGCCAGCAGTTATGGGGGGGCGCTATATGGCTACACCTTC
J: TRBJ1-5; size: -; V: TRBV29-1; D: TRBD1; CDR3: CSVGTGFNQPQHF; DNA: TGCAGCGTCGGGACAGGTTTCAATCAGCCCCAGCATTTT
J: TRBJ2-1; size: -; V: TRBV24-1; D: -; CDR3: CATSDSGVGEQFF; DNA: TGTGCCACCAGTGATTCAGGGGTTGGTGAGCAGTTCTTC
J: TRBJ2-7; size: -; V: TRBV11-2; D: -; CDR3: CASSFDWIYEQYF; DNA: TGTGCCAGCAGCTTTGACTGGATTTACGAGCAGTACTTC
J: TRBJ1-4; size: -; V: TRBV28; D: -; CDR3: CASSLIPTGVNEKLFF; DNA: TGTGCCAGCAGTTTGATCCCGACAGGAGTGAATGAAAAACTGTTTTTT
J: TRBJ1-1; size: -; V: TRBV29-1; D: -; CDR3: CSVEDLSQESAFF; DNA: TGCAGCGTTGAAGATCTATCGCAGGAATCAGCTTTCTTT
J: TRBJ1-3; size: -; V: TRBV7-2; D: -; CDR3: CASSLSHSGNTIYF; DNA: TGTGCCAGCAGCTTATCCCATTCTGGAAACACCATATATTTT
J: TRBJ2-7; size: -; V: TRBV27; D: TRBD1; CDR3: CASRRGRPYEQYF; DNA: TGTGCCAGCAGGAGGGGGCGCCCCTACGAGCAGTACTTC
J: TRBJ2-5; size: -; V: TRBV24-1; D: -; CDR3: CATSDISRTGGETQYF; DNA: TGTGCCACCAGTGATATCTCCCGGACTGGAGGAGAGACCCAGTACTTC
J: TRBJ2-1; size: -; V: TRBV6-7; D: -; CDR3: CASSYSRQSYNEQFF; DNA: TGTGCCAGCAGTTACTCGAGGCAGTCCTACAATGAGCAGTTCTTC
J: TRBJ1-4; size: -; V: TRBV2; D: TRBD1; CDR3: CASRNRGSGFF; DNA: TGTGCCAGCAGGAACAGGGGATCAGGGTTTTTT
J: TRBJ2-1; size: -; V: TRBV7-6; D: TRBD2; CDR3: CASSSGLAGANNEQFF; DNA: TGTGCCAGCAGCTCTGGACTAGCGGGAGCAAACAATGAGCAGTTCTTC
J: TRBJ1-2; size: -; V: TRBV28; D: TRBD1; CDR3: CASSSNRGFNYGYTF; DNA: TGTGCCAGCAGTTCGAACAGGGGGTTTAACTATGGCTACACCTTC
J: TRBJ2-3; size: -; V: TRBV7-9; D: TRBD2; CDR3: CASRQKTSGTDTQYF; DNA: TGTGCCAGCAGACAGAAGACTAGCGGCACAGATACGCAGTATTTT
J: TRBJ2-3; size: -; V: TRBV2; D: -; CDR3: CATVAGPSTDTQYF; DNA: TGTGCCACTGTGGCGGGCCCCTCCACAGATACGCAGTATTTT
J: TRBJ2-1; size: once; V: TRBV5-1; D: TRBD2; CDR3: CASSPTSGSGNEQFF; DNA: TGCGCCAGCAGCCCTACTAGCGGGAGTGGAAATGAGCAGTTCTTC
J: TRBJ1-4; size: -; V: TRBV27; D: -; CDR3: CASKRTDHEKLFF; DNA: TGTGCCAGCAAGCGGACAGACCATGAAAAACTGTTTTTT
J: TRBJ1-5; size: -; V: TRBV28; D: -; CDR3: CASSLWVGASNQPQHF; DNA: TGTGCCAGCAGTTTATGGGTAGGGGCCAGCAATCAGCCCCAGCATTTT